A selection of T cell receptor beta chains follows, all from one sample in a study of cytotoxic CD8 clonotypes in ibrutinib-treated CLL. Clones were read by immunoSEQ multiplex PCR, and TCRdb kept only the in-frame ones, dropping some. The sample records more than 35,000 clones, about 70% being singletons. The source was PBMCs, collected at disease progression, from a patient treated with ibrutinib. All receptors derive from a human donor with chronic lymphocytic leukemia. Both conserved end residues are part of each CDR3. A D gene is named only where the DNA matches it firmly. Clone size is stated in some rows and not others, as once, few, many or a class when expanded.

D gene,J gene,clone size,V gene,CDR3 DNA,CDR3 protein
TRBD1,TRBJ2-7,.,TRBV5-1,TGCGCCAGCAGCGGGACAGGACTCTCCTACGAGCAGTACTTC,CASSGTGLSYEQYF
TRBD2,TRBJ2-7,.,TRBV29-1,TGCAGCGTTGCCCCAGTGGGGCTGCGGGGGGGTGAGCAGTACTTC,CSVAPVGLRGGEQYF
.,TRBJ2-4,.,TRBV7-8,TGTGCCAGCAGCTTAGCTCCGCAGTCCCCTCAGTACTTC,CASSLAPQSPQYF
.,TRBJ2-7,once,TRBV27,TGTGCCAGCAGTTTAGGCAGGGGATCGCGGGAGCAGTACTTC,CASSLGRGSREQYF
.,TRBJ2-1,.,TRBV6-1,TGTGCCAGCAGTGAAGCCGGGGGAGTTAATGAGCAGTTCTTC,CASSEAGGVNEQFF
.,TRBJ1-1,few,TRBV10-3,TGTGCCATCAGTCAGGGGATGAGCACTGAAGCTTTCTTT,CAISQGMSTEAFF
.,TRBJ2-3,.,TRBV10-3,TGTGCCATCAGTGACCCAGGGGTAAAGACGCAGTATTTT,CAISDPGVKTQYF
TRBD2,TRBJ2-3,.,TRBV19,TGTGCCAGTAGTATGGTTAGCGGGGCGGGTGGGACAGATACGCAGTATTTT,CASSMVSGAGGTDTQYF
.,TRBJ1-1,.,TRBV10-2,TGCGCCAGCAGTGAGTCCGGCAGGGAGTGGGAAGCTTTCTTT,CASSESGREWEAFF
.,TRBJ2-5,.,TRBV5-6,TGTGCCAGCAGCTTGTGGGGGCCGCAGGGGACCCAGTACTTC,CASSLWGPQGTQYF
.,TRBJ1-2,.,TRBV10-3,TGTGCCATCAGTCCGTTAGCTAACTATGGCTACACCTTC,CAISPLANYGYTF
.,TRBJ2-2,.,TRBV19,TGTGCCAGTAGTGGGGTCCCGAACACCGGGGAGCTGTTTTTT,CASSGVPNTGELFF
.,TRBJ2-7,.,TRBV2,TGTGCCAGCAGGGGGGGATACGAGCAGTACTTC,CASRGGYEQYF
.,TRBJ2-7,.,TRBV27,TGTGCCAGCAGTCCGTCCCCCTTGCGGAGCTCCTACGAGCAGTACTTC,CASSPSPLRSSYEQYF
TRBD2,TRBJ2-3,.,TRBV5-1,TGCGCCAGCAGCTTGGTAGGTACTAGCGGGGCGGATACGCAGTATTTT,CASSLVGTSGADTQYF
.,TRBJ2-3,.,TRBV6-6,TGTGCCAGCAGTTACCCGACAGGAGGTGCAGATACGCAGTATTTT,CASSYPTGGADTQYF
.,TRBJ2-3,.,TRBV5-1,TGCGCCAGCAGCACACCCCAAGCGGGTTTTACAGATACGCAGTATTTT,CASSTPQAGFTDTQYF
.,TRBJ1-4,.,TRBV10-2,TGCGCCAGCAGCTTTGAACAGGGTAAAAAACTGTTTTTT,CASSFEQGKKLFF
TRBD1,TRBJ1-2,.,TRBV28,TGTGCCAGCAGCCCGGGACAGGGCGGCTACGGCTACACCTTC,CASSPGQGGYGYTF
.,TRBJ1-2,.,TRBV19,TGTGCCAGTAGTAGGCAGGGACCATATGGCTACACCTTC,CASSRQGPYGYTF
.,TRBJ1-1,.,TRBV25-1,TGTGCCAGCAGTGAAGGGGGGGGCGTCACTGAAGCTTTCTTT,CASSEGGGVTEAFF
TRBD2,TRBJ2-3,few,TRBV2,TGTGCCAGCAGTTTCGGGGGGGCCAAGGATACGCAGTATTTT,CASSFGGAKDTQYF
.,TRBJ2-1,.,TRBV11-3,TGTGCCAGCAGCTTAGAGGGGGGATCCTACAATGAGCAGTTCTTC,CASSLEGGSYNEQFF
TRBD2,TRBJ2-3,.,TRBV5-5,TGTGCCAGCAGCACTAGCGGGGGTTGGACAGATACGCAGTATTTT,CASSTSGGWTDTQYF
.,TRBJ2-2,.,TRBV13,TGTGCCAGCAGCTTCCTTGGACGGGTGAACACCGGGGAGCTGTTTTTT,CASSFLGRVNTGELFF
.,TRBJ1-4,.,TRBV27,TGTGCCAGCAGTAGGCAGGGGTTTGGTGAAAAACTGTTTTTT,CASSRQGFGEKLFF
.,TRBJ2-4,.,TRBV19,TGTGCCAGTAGACATCAGGGGTCCAAAAACATTCAGTACTTC,CASRHQGSKNIQYF
.,TRBJ2-4,.,TRBV7-2,TGTGCCAGCGCCCCCTCCGGGGCAGGGACGAACATTCAGTACTTC,CASAPSGAGTNIQYF
.,TRBJ1-1,.,TRBV5-3,TGTGCCAGCAGCTTGGTTGTTTGGGTGAACACTGAAGCTTTCTTT,CASSLVVWVNTEAFF
.,TRBJ1-1,.,TRBV5-1,TGCGCCAGCAGCTTGTCTGGGGGGGACACTGAAGCTTTCTTT,CASSLSGGDTEAFF
.,TRBJ2-7,.,TRBV4-1,TGCGCCAGCAGCCTCGGGGAGGGGGCCGTATACGAGCAGTACTTC,CASSLGEGAVYEQYF
.,TRBJ2-3,few,TRBV27,TGTGCCAGCAGTTCAGTACTCACAGATACGCAGTATTTT,CASSSVLTDTQYF
.,TRBJ2-2,.,TRBV6-5,TGTGCCAGCAGACCCCACAGGGAAAAGAACGGGGAGCTGTTTTTT,CASRPHREKNGELFF
.,TRBJ1-1,.,TRBV7-6,TGTGCCAGCAGCTTAAAGACAGGTTCTGAAGCTTTCTTT,CASSLKTGSEAFF
TRBD1,TRBJ1-5,.,TRBV15,TGTGCCACCAGCAGAGATGGACAGGGCGATCAGCCCCAGCATTTT,CATSRDGQGDQPQHF
.,TRBJ2-7,.,TRBV2,TGTGCCAGCAGTCGCGATGACTACGAGCAGTACTTC,CASSRDDYEQYF
.,TRBJ1-2,.,TRBV5-6,TGTGCCAGCAGCTTGAGCGATCAGGGATATGGCTACACCTTC,CASSLSDQGYGYTF
.,TRBJ1-6,.,TRBV6-5,TGTGCCAGCAGTTCCGAGGGCCGCCGTTCACCCCTCCACTTT,CASSSEGRRSPLHF
.,TRBJ2-7,.,TRBV7-9,TGTGCCAGCAGTCCATACCCCCCCGGGGACTACGAGCAGTACTTC,CASSPYPPGDYEQYF
.,TRBJ1-1,once,TRBV19,TGTGCCAGTACCACCGTTGTGAGCGCTGAAGCTTTCTTT,CASTTVVSAEAFF
.,TRBJ1-1,few,TRBV5-1,TGCGCCAGCAGCACCGGGACAACCCTCATGAACACTGAAGCTTTCTTT,CASSTGTTLMNTEAFF
TRBD1,TRBJ2-7,.,TRBV5-1,TGCGCCACCTCCATGGGGGATGGGACAGCCTACGAGCAGTACTTC,CATSMGDGTAYEQYF
.,TRBJ1-4,.,TRBV5-1,TGCGCCAGCAGCGCGGGACTTTTTGAGGCTAATGAAAAACTGTTTTTT,CASSAGLFEANEKLFF
.,TRBJ1-1,.,TRBV7-8,TGTGCCAGCAGCTTAGCGCCACAGAACACTGAAGCTTTCTTT,CASSLAPQNTEAFF
.,TRBJ1-5,.,TRBV12-1,TGTGCCAGCAGCTGGAGAGGCAATCAGCCCCAGCATTTT,CASSWRGNQPQHF
.,TRBJ2-7,.,TRBV5-6,TGTGCCAGCAGCTGGGCCGTGGGTGGGGGGCGGACCTACGAGCAGTACTTC,CASSWAVGGGRTYEQYF
.,TRBJ1-2,many,TRBV2,TGTGCCAGCAGTGAAAGGGCAGCCCAGACCCCCTATGGCTACACCTTC,CASSERAAQTPYGYTF
.,TRBJ1-1,few,TRBV5-1,TGCGCCAGCAGCTTGGAGGCCAGGGGTGTTGGCACTGAAGCTTTCTTT,CASSLEARGVGTEAFF
.,TRBJ2-1,few,TRBV6-5,TGTGCCAGCAGTTATACAAGGACAGGCGGGGGTGAGCAGTTCTTC,CASSYTRTGGGEQFF